This TCR beta chain was sequenced in a study of blood T cell repertoires in COVID-19. About the study: Samples taken during acute and convalescent COVID-19 were collected in the United States, Italy and Spain.

Study processing details: It was from reference gene primer amplification that nucleated cell counts were estimated. TCRdb keeps only in-frame clones here, not all; method: immunoSEQ multiplex PCR. V and J calls and clone size are copied from that table; D and trimming were computed from the DNA. The sample lists about 160,000 clones; approximately 93% were seen once. The CDR3 has 16 residues. Per germline, CDR1 MNHEY and CDR2 SVGAGI. V was pared by 0 bases and J by 2 bases, with 13 bases between. The sample consisted of peripheral blood. V is TRBV6-5 and J is TRBJ1-2; TRBD1 might be the D (5 bases). The source is a woman aged 60-75 years with COVID-19, enrolled during active disease. This CDR3 reads CASSYSMGTENYGYTF. In nucleotides, the CDR3 is TGTGCCAGCAGTTACTCGATGGGGACTGAGAACTATGGCTACACCTTC.